These 31 T cell receptor beta chains were all obtained from the same sample, sequenced in a study of cytomegalovirus exposure and HLA in healthy donors. The PCR contained 60 Vbeta and 13 Jbeta primers. Some clones are missing from TCRdb's copy, which holds only in-frame ones; the method was immunoSEQ multiplex PCR. Among some 190,000 clones listed, more than 70% were seen once. Sequencing was done on a sample of PBMCs. The receptors were gathered from a woman in her 40s in good health and CMV-seronegative.

This chain connects TRBV18 to TRBJ2-2; TRBD1 matches at 8 bases. The germline V gene has CDR1 KGHSH and CDR2 LQKENI. The J segment lost 4 bases and the V segment lost 0 bases, leaving 1 base of the junction unmatched. The CDR3 extends over 15 amino acids. The CDR3, as DNA: TGTGCCAGCTCACCACCGACAGGGGCCACCGGGGAGCTGTTTTTT. This translates into CASSPPTGATGELFF.

Concerning this clone: Additional DNA sequences in this sample encode the identical CDR3. The genes are TRBV5-1 and TRBJ1-4; 8 bases match TRBD1. The CDR3 covers 14 residues. With V trimmed by 0 bases and J by 6 bases, 1 base remained unmatched. Per the germline V gene, CDR1 is SGHRS and CDR2 is YFSETQ. CDR3 sequence: CASSLDRGDEKLFF. CDR3 nucleotides: TGCGCCAGCAGCTTGGACAGGGGGGATGAAAAACTGTTTTTT.

This rearrangement joins TRBV2 to TRBJ2-3, with no clear D. Germline loops: CDR1 SNHLY, CDR2 FYNNEI. This CDR3 comprises 11 residues. The V end lost 8 bases, the J end lost 4 bases, and 7 bases lay between the germline ends. The CDR3 loop is CASRYADTQYF. The CDR3 DNA is TGTGCCAGCCGGTACGCAGATACGCAGTATTTT.

This clone was counted once. The chain employs TRBV18 and TRBJ2-2, with 7 bases identical to TRBD1. The CDR3 contains 15 residues. Per the germline V gene, CDR1 is KGHSH and CDR2 is LQKENI. Trimming at V came to 2 bases and at J to 13 bases, leaving 13 bases not matched to a gene. CDR3 DNA sequence: TGTGCCAGCTCACCAAGGACAGGACCCGACGGATTGCTGTTTTTT. Protein product: CASSPRTGPDGLLFF. Together with reference TRBV18 and TRBJ2-2, the CDR3 gives the full variable domain: NAGVMQNPRHLVRRRGQEARLRCSPMKGHSHVYWYRQLPEEGLKFMVYLQKENIIDESGMPKERFSAEFPKEGPSILRIQQVVRGDSAAYFCASSPRTGPDGLLFFGEGSRLTVL.

This chain uses TRBV5-1 with TRBJ2-3; tentatively, D is TRBD2 (6 bases). V was cut by 4 bases and J by 5 bases, with 20 bases left in between. CDR1 is SGHRS, CDR2 YFSETQ, per germline. The CDR3 runs 16 residues. The CDR3 nucleotides read TGCGCCAGCAGCCTAGAGGGGACTGGGTCGATAGATACGCAGTATTTT. Protein: CASSLEGTGSIDTQYF.

The count of this clone is one. The CDR3 bases are TGTGCCAGCAGCCCCCGGGGGGGCAGGGTCGTTCTAGAAGCTTTCTTT. Encoded protein: CASSPRGGRVVLEAFF. This chain links TRBV7-9 with TRBJ1-1; tentatively, D is TRBD1 (6 bases). V was trimmed by 5 bases and J by 8 bases, leaving 24 bases between them. Germline V CDR1 and CDR2: SEHNR, FQNEAQ (reference sequence). The CDR3 totals 16 residues.

This clone has a handful of counts. The chain carries TRBV6-1 and TRBJ2-1, with TRBD2 identical over 11 bases. With 6 bases clipped from V and 8 bases from J, the junction kept 9 bases outside the gene matches. The CDR3 is made up of 15 amino acids. The germline CDR1 and CDR2 sequences are MNHNS and SASEGT. The CDR3 sequence is CASRVAGGPGDEQFF. The CDR3 coding sequence is TGTGCCAGCAGGGTAGCGGGAGGGCCCGGCGATGAGCAGTTCTTC.

This rearrangement joins TRBV21-1 to TRBJ2-1; the table assigns TRBD2, which was not confirmed against the DNA. TRBV21-1 is recorded as a pseudogene. CDR3 length: 18 amino acids. The DNA for the CDR3 is TGTGCCAGCAGCGCCTTGGGGACTAGCGGGAGGGGGGACAATGAGCAGTTCTTC. It encodes CASSALGTSGRGDNEQFF.

Here the CDR3 DNA reads TGCAGCGTTGGGACTAGCGGGAAAAAGCAGTACTTC. Its protein is CSVGTSGKKQYF. The V gene is TRBV29-1, the J gene TRBJ2-7; 12 bases are shared with TRBD2. Looked up from germline, CDR1 is SQVTM and CDR2 is ANQGSEA. With 4 bases clipped from V and 8 bases from J, the junction kept 3 bases outside the gene matches. This CDR3 has 12 residues.

The chain is built from TRBV10-3 and TRBJ2-5, with TRBD1 identical over 7 bases. The CDR3 runs 15 residues. Germline V gene lookup returns CDR1 ENHRY and CDR2 SYGVKD. V was clipped by 5 bases and J by 2 bases; unmatched bases: 8. As DNA, the CDR3 is TGTGCCATCAGTCCGACAGGGAATCAACAAGAGACCCAGTACTTC. Its protein is CAISPTGNQQETQYF.

CDR3 DNA: TGCAGCGTTGGTGGAGGGAGGGCCTTCACAGATACGCAGTATTTT. Residues: CSVGGGRAFTDTQYF. The chain carries TRBV29-1 and TRBJ2-3, with 7 positions matching TRBD2. Looked up from germline, CDR1 is SQVTM and CDR2 is ANQGSEA. V shed 4 bases, J shed 2 bases, and the junction held 9 bases outside the gene matches. This CDR3 comprises 15 residues.

The rearrangement joins TRBV2 to TRBJ1-1; possibly TRBD1 for D (6 bases). The CDR3 is made up of 13 amino acids. Per germline, CDR1 SNHLY and CDR2 FYNNEI. V dropped 7 bases and J dropped 2 bases, with 11 bases sitting between them. The CDR3 bases are TGTGCCAGCACCGGGACACCCAACACTGAAGCTTTCTTT. As protein: CASTGTPNTEAFF. Based on the CDR3 plus reference TRBV2 and TRBJ1-1, the full variable domain is EPEVTQTPSHQVTQMGQEVILRCVPISNHLYFYWYRQILGQKVEFLVSFYNNEISEKSEIFDDQFSVERPDGSNFTLKIRSTKLEDSAMYFCASTGTPNTEAFFGQGTRLTVV.

The genes are TRBV4-2 and TRBJ1-3, with a weak D call TRBD1 (5 bases). Germline V lookup: CDR1 LGHNA, CDR2 YNFKEQ. The CDR3 extends over 17 amino acids. Trimming pared 0 bases from V and 4 bases from J, leaving 16 bases between. The CDR3 nucleotides are TGTGCCAGCAGCCAAGATCGGAGACAGATTACGGGAAACACCATATATTTT. Its translation is CASSQDRRQITGNTIYF.

This chain links TRBV19 with TRBJ1-2, with 10 bases identical to TRBD1. CDR3 length: 13 amino acids. After removal of 4 bases from V and 8 bases from J, the junction contained 4 bases not matched to a gene. Germline V CDR1 and CDR2: LNHDA, SQIVND (reference sequence). The CDR3 protein is CASSRDRGGGYTF. CDR3 nucleotides: TGTGCCAGTAGTAGGGACAGGGGAGGAGGCTACACCTTC.

V and J are TRBV5-4 and TRBJ1-1; perhaps TRBD1 as D (6 bases). The CDR3 consists of 14 residues. V dropped 0 bases and J dropped 3 bases, with 9 bases sitting between them. Germline CDR1 SGHNT, CDR2 YYREEE (reference sequence). CDR3 nucleotides: TGTGCCAGCAGCTTGGTCAGGGGCGACACTGAAGCTTTCTTT. Translating gives CASSLVRGDTEAFF.

The chain is built from TRBV19 and TRBJ1-2; 7 bases match TRBD1. Germline V lookup: CDR1 LNHDA, CDR2 SQIVND (reference sequence). V gave up 5 bases and J gave up 4 bases; unmatched junction bases: 7. This CDR3 spans 14 amino acids. CDR3 bases: TGTGCCAGTAGTGCACCAGGGGGGCTCTATGGCTACACCTTC. Translation: CASSAPGGLYGYTF.

The gene calls are TRBV9 and TRBJ2-1; TRBD2 matches at 7 bases. J gave up 7 bases and V 0 bases, and 13 bases lay outside the gene matches. Germline values: CDR1 SGDLS, CDR2 YYNGEE. CDR3 length equals 17 residues. Here the CDR3 DNA reads TGTGCCAGCAGCGTAGGAGGCTCCAGCGGGGCCGGTAATGAGCAGTTCTTC. Protein: CASSVGGSSGAGNEQFF. The variable domain in full, with the rest retrieved from reference TRBV9 and TRBJ2-1, is DSGVTQTPKHLITATGQRVTLRCSPRSGDLSVYWYQQSLDQGLQFLIQYYNGEERAKGNILERFSAQQFPDLHSELNLSSLELGDSALYFCASSVGGSSGAGNEQFFGPGTRLTVL.

The V gene is TRBV25-1, the J gene TRBJ2-5; 7 bases line up with TRBD2. The V gene's germline CDR1 is MGHDK and CDR2 SYGVNS. V lost 8 bases to trimming and J lost 2 bases; unmatched junction nucleotides: 5. The CDR3 consists of 13 residues. The CDR3 here is CASGLGGQETQYF. The CDR3 DNA is TGTGCCAGCGGCCTGGGGGGGCAAGAGACCCAGTACTTC. Drawing the rest from reference TRBV25-1 and TRBJ2-5, the complete variable domain is EADIYQTPRYLVIGTGKKITLECSQTMGHDKMYWYQQDPGMELHLIHYSYGVNSTEKGDLSSESTVSRIRTEHFPLTLESARPSHTSQYLCASGLGGQETQYFGPGTRLLVL.

This sequence joins TRBV21-1 and TRBJ1-2. TRBV21-1 is shown as a pseudogene. The CDR3 runs to 12 residues. Here the CDR3 DNA reads TGTGCCAGCAGCAAAGAGAGGGATCGCTACACCTTC. Its protein is CASSKERDRYTF.

V and J are TRBV9 and TRBJ1-1; D call uncertain. There are 13 residues in the CDR3. CDR1 is SGDLS, CDR2 YYNGEE, per germline. The V and J ends lost 4 bases and 5 bases respectively, with 12 bases between them. The CDR3 sequence is CASSPRAATEAFF. CDR3 bases: TGTGCCAGCAGCCCTCGCGCGGCGACTGAAGCTTTCTTT.

The V call is TRBV30, the J call TRBJ2-2, with TRBD2 matching over 15 bases. The CDR3 runs to 17 residues. J lost 5 bases, V lost 2 bases, and 6 bases had no gene match. Germline V gene sequence: CDR1 GTSNPN, CDR2 SVGIG (reference sequence). CDR3 protein: CAWSPGLAGGGTGELFF. The CDR3 DNA reads TGTGCCTGGAGTCCGGGACTAGCGGGAGGAGGGACCGGGGAGCTGTTTTTT.

J is TRBJ2-3 and V is TRBV30, with 10 bases identical to TRBD2. V shed 2 bases and J 2 bases; nucleotides not matched to a gene: 4. This CDR3 is 15 amino acids long. CDR1 GTSNPN and CDR2 SVGIG come from the germline V gene (reference sequence). Here the CDR3 reads CAWSKGLAHTDTQYF. In nucleotides, the CDR3 is TGTGCCTGGAGTAAGGGACTAGCGCACACAGATACGCAGTATTTT.

The sample holds one count of this clone. The genes are TRBV19 and TRBJ2-5, with 8 bases fitting TRBD2. There are 16 residues in the CDR3. J lost 2 bases, V lost 1 base, and 6 bases had no gene match. CDR1 is LNHDA, CDR2 SQIVND, per germline (reference sequence). CDR3 in amino acids: CASSIAHGTRQETQYF. CDR3 nucleotides: TGTGCCAGTAGTATAGCGCACGGGACTAGGCAAGAGACCCAGTACTTC. Full variable domain (remainder filled in from reference TRBV19 and TRBJ2-5): DGGITQSPKYLFRKEGQNVTLSCEQNLNHDAMYWYRQDPGQGLRLIYYSQIVNDFQKGDIAEGYSVSREKKESFPLTVTSAQKNPTAFYLCASSIAHGTRQETQYFGPGTRLLVL.

The table lists this clone with a few counts. V is TRBV2 and J is TRBJ1-4; D call uncertain. Germline CDR1 is SNHLY and CDR2 is FYNNEI. The germline V and J ends were trimmed by 3 bases and 6 bases, with 11 bases remaining between them. There are 14 residues in the CDR3. The CDR3 reads CASSDSVNHEKLFF. The CDR3 nucleotides read TGTGCCAGCAGTGATTCGGTGAACCATGAAAAACTGTTTTTT.

The chain couples TRBV9 to TRBJ2-5, with no clear D. CDR3 length: 14 residues. The germline V gene has CDR1 SGDLS and CDR2 YYNGEE. V was shortened by 0 bases and J by 2 bases, with 8 bases between the two germline ends. The CDR3 protein is CASSVGRRQETQYF. The CDR3 nucleotides are TGTGCCAGCAGCGTAGGAAGGCGGCAAGAGACCCAGTACTTC.

This sequence joins TRBV18 and TRBJ2-5; possible D gene TRBD2, 5 bases. This CDR3 is 13 amino acids long. V lost 4 bases to trimming and J lost 2 bases, with 8 bases between them. Germline loops: CDR1 KGHSH, CDR2 LQKENI. CDR3 loop: CASSQDWQETQYF. The CDR3 DNA is TGTGCCAGCTCACAGGACTGGCAAGAGACCCAGTACTTC.

V gene TRBV9 combines with J gene TRBJ1-1; 9 bases match TRBD1. Germline V gene sequence: CDR1 SGDLS, CDR2 YYNGEE. This CDR3 region has 13 residues. V gave up 5 bases and J gave up 5 bases; unmatched junction bases: 4. The CDR3 DNA reads as TGTGCCAGCAGTGGGACAGGGCGGACTGAAGCTTTCTTT. Amino acid sequence: CASSGTGRTEAFF. The full variable domain, in which reference TRBV9 and TRBJ1-1 provide the parts outside the CDR3, is DSGVTQTPKHLITATGQRVTLRCSPRSGDLSVYWYQQSLDQGLQFLIQYYNGEERAKGNILERFSAQQFPDLHSELNLSSLELGDSALYFCASSGTGRTEAFFGQGTRLTVV.

The rearrangement links TRBV5-1 to TRBJ2-7; D gene ambiguous. The germline V gene encodes CDR1 SGHRS and CDR2 YFSETQ. The CDR3 totals 14 residues. Trimming pared 0 bases from V and 0 bases from J, leaving 7 bases between. CDR3 DNA: TGCGCCAGCAGCTTGGAATACACCTCCTACGAGCAGTACTTC. Translated: CASSLEYTSYEQYF.

This chain joins TRBV4-1 and TRBJ1-4; D unresolved. This CDR3 has 13 amino acids. V was clipped by 4 bases and J by 7 bases, with 10 bases between them. CDR1 is MGHRA, CDR2 YSYEKL, per germline. In nucleotides, the CDR3 is TGCGCCAGCAGCCGCACCGCGGGTGAAAAACTGTTTTTT. Translating gives CASSRTAGEKLFF.

This clone has more than one count but fewer than ten. The chain couples TRBV5-6 to TRBJ2-7; TRBD1 aligns across 8 bases. Germline V CDR1 and CDR2: SGHDT, YYEEEE. With V trimmed by 0 bases and J by 2 bases, 1 base remained unmatched. The CDR3 spans 14 residues. In DNA form, the CDR3 reads TGTGCCAGCAGCTTGGGGACAGGGCCCTACGAGCAGTACGTC. Its translation is CASSLGTGPYEQYV.

The chain employs TRBV25-1 and TRBJ1-3; maybe TRBD1 (5 bases). From germline, CDR1 is MGHDK and CDR2 SYGVNS. V gave up 5 bases and J gave up 3 bases, with 11 bases separating them. The CDR3 contains 14 residues. The CDR3 here is CASSRRGGGNTIYF. The CDR3 coding sequence is TGTGCCAGCAGTAGAAGGGGCGGTGGAAACACCATATATTTT.